This T cell receptor (beta chain) emerged from a study of T cell responses to AZD1222 COVID-19 vaccine. This CDR3 is 12 amino acids long. The V gene lost 3 bases and the J gene lost 5 bases, with 7 bases spanning the gap. Germline CDR1 SQVTM, CDR2 ANQGSEA. Findings of the study overall: The peak T cell response came first, and repertoires were sampled only after it. Recipients of AZD1222 seropositive at baseline numbered only 5 or 6. Unmutated variant regions reportedly attract nearly half of all spike-specific TCRs.

Regarding this clone: Its target is unknown.

The protocol was immunoSEQ multiplex PCR, while the TCRdb copy is restricted to in-frame clones and leaves out a portion. The table shows around 76,000 clones, with about 85% occurring only once. This chain joins TRBV29-1 and TRBJ2-2, with D perhaps TRBD1 or TRBD2 (5 bases each). The receptor was derived from an adult in good health. Sequences were derived from peripheral blood, sampled on day 0 of AZD1222 vaccination. The CDR3 DNA reads TGCAGCGTTGATGAGGGGACCGGGGAGCTGTTTTTT. The encoded protein is CSVDEGTGELFF.